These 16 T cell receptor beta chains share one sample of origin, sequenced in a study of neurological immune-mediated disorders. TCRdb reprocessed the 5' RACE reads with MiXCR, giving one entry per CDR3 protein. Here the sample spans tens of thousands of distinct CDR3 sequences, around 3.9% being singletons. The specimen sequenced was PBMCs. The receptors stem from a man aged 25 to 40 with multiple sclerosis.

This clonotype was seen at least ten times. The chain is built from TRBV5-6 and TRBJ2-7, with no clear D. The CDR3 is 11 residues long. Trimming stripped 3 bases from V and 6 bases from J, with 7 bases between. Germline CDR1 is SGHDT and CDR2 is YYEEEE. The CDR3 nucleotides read TGTGCCAGCAGCTCGTCGGTCGAGCAGTACTTC. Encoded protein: CASSSSVEQYF.

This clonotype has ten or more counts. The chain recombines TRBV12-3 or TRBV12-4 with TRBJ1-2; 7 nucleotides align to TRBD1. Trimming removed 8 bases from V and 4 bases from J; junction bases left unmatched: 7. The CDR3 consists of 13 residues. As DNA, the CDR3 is TGTGCCAGCCGGTATAGGGACAGCTATGGCTACACCTTC. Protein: CASRYRDSYGYTF.

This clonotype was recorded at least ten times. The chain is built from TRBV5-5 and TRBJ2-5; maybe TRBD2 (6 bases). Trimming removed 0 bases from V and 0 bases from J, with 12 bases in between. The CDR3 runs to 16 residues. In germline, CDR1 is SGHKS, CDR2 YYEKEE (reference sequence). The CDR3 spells CASSLDPAGNQETQYF. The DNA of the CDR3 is TGTGCCAGCAGCTTGGATCCCGCGGGAAACCAAGAGACCCAGTACTTC.

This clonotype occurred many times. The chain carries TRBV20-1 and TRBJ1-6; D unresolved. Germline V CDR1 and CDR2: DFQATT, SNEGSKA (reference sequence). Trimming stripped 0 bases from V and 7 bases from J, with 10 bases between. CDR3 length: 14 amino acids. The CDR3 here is CSARDQRANSPLHF. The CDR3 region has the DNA TGCAGTGCTAGAGATCAACGAGCGAATTCACCCCTCCACTTT.

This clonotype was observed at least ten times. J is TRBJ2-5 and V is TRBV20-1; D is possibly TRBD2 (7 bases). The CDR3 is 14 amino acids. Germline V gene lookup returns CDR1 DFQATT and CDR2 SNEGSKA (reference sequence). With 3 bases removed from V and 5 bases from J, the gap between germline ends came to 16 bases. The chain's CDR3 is CSASPPGGLETQYF. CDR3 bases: TGCAGTGCTAGCCCCCCCGGGGGGCTCGAGACCCAGTACTTC.

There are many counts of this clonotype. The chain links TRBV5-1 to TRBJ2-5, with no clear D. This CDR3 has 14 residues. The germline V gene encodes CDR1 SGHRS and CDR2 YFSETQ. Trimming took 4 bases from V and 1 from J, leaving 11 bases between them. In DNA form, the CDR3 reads TGCGCCAGCAGCACCGGACGGTTCCAAGAGACCCAGTACTTC. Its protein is CASSTGRFQETQYF.

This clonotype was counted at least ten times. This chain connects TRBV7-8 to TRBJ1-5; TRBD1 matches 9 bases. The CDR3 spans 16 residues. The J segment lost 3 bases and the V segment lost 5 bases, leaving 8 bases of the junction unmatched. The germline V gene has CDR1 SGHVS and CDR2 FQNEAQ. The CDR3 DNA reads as TGTGCCAGCAGCCCCCGGGACAGGGCTTTCAATCAGCCCCAGCATTTT. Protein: CASSPRDRAFNQPQHF. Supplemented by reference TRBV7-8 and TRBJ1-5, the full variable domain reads GAGVSQSPRYKVAKRGQDVALRCDPISGHVSLFWYQQALGQGPEFLTYFQNEAQLDKSGLPSDRFFAERPEGSVSTLKIQRTQQEDSAVYLCASSPRDRAFNQPQHFGDGTRLSIL.

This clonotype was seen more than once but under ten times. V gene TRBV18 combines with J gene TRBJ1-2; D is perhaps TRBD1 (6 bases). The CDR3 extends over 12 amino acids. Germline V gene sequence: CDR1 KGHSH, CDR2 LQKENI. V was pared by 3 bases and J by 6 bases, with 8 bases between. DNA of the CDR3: TGTGCCAGCTCACCGAACAGGGATGGCTACACCTTC. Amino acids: CASSPNRDGYTF.

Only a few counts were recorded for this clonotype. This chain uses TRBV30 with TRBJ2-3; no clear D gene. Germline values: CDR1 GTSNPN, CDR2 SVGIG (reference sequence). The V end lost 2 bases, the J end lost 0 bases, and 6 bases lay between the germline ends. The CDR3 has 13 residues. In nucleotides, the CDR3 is TGTGCCTGGAGTTCCGGCAGCACAGATACGCAGTATTTT. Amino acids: CAWSSGSTDTQYF.

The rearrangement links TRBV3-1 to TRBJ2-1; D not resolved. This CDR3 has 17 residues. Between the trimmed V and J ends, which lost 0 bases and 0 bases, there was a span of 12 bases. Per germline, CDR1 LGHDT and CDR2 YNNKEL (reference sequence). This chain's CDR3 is CASSQDQRRHSYNEQFF. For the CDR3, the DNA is TGTGCCAGCAGCCAAGATCAAAGACGCCACTCCTACAATGAGCAGTTCTTC.

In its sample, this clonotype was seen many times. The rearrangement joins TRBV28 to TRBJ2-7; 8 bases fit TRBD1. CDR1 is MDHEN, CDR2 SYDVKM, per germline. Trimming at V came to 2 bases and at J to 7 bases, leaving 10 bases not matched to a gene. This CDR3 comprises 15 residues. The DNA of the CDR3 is TGTGCCAGCAGTTTAAGCCAGGGGGCGTTTAGGGAGCAGTACTTC. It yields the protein CASSLSQGAFREQYF.

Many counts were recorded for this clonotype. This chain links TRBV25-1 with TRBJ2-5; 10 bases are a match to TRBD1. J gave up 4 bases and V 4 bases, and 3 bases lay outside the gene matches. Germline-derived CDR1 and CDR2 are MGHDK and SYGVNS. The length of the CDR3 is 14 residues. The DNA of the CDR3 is TGTGCCAGCAGTGTCGGACAGGGGGGAGAGACCCAGTACTTC. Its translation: CASSVGQGGETQYF.

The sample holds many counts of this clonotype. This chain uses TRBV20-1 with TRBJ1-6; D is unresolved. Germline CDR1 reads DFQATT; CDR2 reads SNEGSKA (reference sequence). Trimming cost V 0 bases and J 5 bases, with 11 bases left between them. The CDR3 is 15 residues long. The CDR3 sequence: CSARDSGINNSPLHF. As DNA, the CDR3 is TGCAGTGCTAGAGATAGCGGGATAAATAATTCACCCCTCCACTTT.

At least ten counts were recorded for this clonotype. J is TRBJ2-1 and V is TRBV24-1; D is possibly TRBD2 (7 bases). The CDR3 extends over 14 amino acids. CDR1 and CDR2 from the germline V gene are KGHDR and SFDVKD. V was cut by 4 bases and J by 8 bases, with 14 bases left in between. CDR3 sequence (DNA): TGTGCCACCAGTGAGAGGGGGGGCTCTCATGAGCAGTTCTTC. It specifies CATSERGGSHEQFF.

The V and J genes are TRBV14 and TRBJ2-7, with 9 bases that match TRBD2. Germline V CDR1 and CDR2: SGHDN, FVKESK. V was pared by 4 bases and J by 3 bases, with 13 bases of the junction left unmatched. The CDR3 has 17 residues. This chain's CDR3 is CASSRISGGPPFYEQYF. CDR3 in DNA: TGTGCCAGCAGCCGCATCAGCGGGGGGCCCCCTTTCTACGAGCAGTACTTC.

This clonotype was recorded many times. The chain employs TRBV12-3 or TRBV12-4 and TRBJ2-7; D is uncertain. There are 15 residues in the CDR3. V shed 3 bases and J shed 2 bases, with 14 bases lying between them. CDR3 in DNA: TGTGCCAGCAGTTTCTCCCTAAGTGGGACCTACGAGCAGTACTTC. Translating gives CASSFSLSGTYEQYF.